The 28 T cell receptor beta chains below all came from one sample that was sequenced in a study of CD8+ T cells in alopecia areata. Treatment: oral pan-JAK inhibitor, 5-10 mg twice daily. RNA extraction was followed by reverse transcription into cDNA, which acted as the sequencing template. Clones were read by immunoSEQ multiplex PCR, and TCRdb kept only the in-frame ones, dropping some. The sample shows more than 95,000 clones, 70% to 90% of them seen only once. The sample in question was CD8+ T cells sorted from blood, obtained at approximately week 31, from a patient treated with tofacitinib. These receptors were obtained from a human donor with alopecia areata.

The V gene is TRBV7-9, the J gene TRBJ1-1; no definite D call. Looked up from germline, CDR1 is SEHNR and CDR2 is FQNEAQ (reference sequence). Trimming cost V 1 base and J 1 base, with 4 bases left between them. The CDR3 totals 13 residues. DNA for the CDR3: TGTGCCAGCAGCTTAGGGACGAACACTGAAGCTTTCTTT. This codes for CASSLGTNTEAFF.

The chain couples TRBV4-1 to TRBJ1-1; possible D gene TRBD1, 5 bases. Per germline, CDR1 MGHRA and CDR2 YSYEKL. This CDR3 has 13 amino acids. Trimming removed 3 bases from V and 6 bases from J, with 11 bases in between. The CDR3 protein is CASSQVGRAEAFF. The CDR3, as DNA: TGCGCCAGCAGCCAGGTGGGACGCGCTGAAGCTTTCTTT.

The gene calls are TRBV5-4 and TRBJ2-3, with 7 bases that match TRBD2. Germline V gene data show CDR1 as SGHNT and CDR2 as YYREEE (reference sequence). CDR3 length equals 15 residues. Unmatched junction bases numbered 6, after V lost 3 bases and J lost 2 bases. In nucleotides, the CDR3 is TGTGCCAGCAGCTCAGCGGGACTCTACACAGATACGCAGTATTTT. As protein: CASSSAGLYTDTQYF.

The V gene is TRBV29-1, the J gene TRBJ1-1; tentative D call: TRBD1 (5 bases). The CDR3 totals 12 residues. In germline, CDR1 is SQVTM, CDR2 ANQGSEA. V was trimmed by 3 bases and J by 2 bases, leaving 7 bases between them. The CDR3 DNA reads TGCAGCGTTGATCAGGGTAACACTGAAGCTTTCTTT. Translation gives CSVDQGNTEAFF.

The chain combines TRBV4-2 with TRBJ1-1; tentative D call: TRBD1 (5 bases). This CDR3 has 12 residues. Germline CDR1 reads LGHNA; CDR2 reads YNFKEQ. V dropped 1 base and J dropped 7 bases, with 7 bases sitting between them. CDR3 sequence reads: CASSQGQIEAFF. CDR3 DNA: TGTGCCAGCAGCCAAGGACAGATTGAAGCTTTCTTT.

The chain links TRBV2 to TRBJ2-7; D is undetermined. V lost 6 bases and J lost 0, with 15 bases in between. The CDR3 contains 15 residues. From germline, CDR1 is SNHLY and CDR2 FYNNEI. CDR3 protein: CASSNSPTSSYEQYF. The CDR3 nucleotides are TGTGCCAGCAGCAATTCTCCGACAAGCTCCTACGAGCAGTACTTC. Supplemented by reference TRBV2 and TRBJ2-7, the full variable domain reads EPEVTQTPSHQVTQMGQEVILRCVPISNHLYFYWYRQILGQKVEFLVSFYNNEISEKSEIFDDQFSVERPDGSNFTLKIRSTKLEDSAMYFCASSNSPTSSYEQYFGPGTRLTVT.

V gene TRBV19 combines with J gene TRBJ1-1; a weak D match, TRBD1 (6 bases). V lost 3 bases, J lost 1 base, and 18 bases lay in between. Germline V gene lookup returns CDR1 LNHDA and CDR2 SQIVND (reference sequence). CDR3 length equals 17 residues. The CDR3, as DNA: TGTGCCAGTAGTATCAACAGGGTGTTTTTGGGGAACACTGAAGCTTTCTTT. Residues: CASSINRVFLGNTEAFF. Together with reference TRBV19 and TRBJ1-1, the CDR3 gives the full variable domain: DGGITQSPKYLFRKEGQNVTLSCEQNLNHDAMYWYRQDPGQGLRLIYYSQIVNDFQKGDIAEGYSVSREKKESFPLTVTSAQKNPTAFYLCASSINRVFLGNTEAFFGQGTRLTVV.

V is TRBV5-1 and J is TRBJ2-6, with 7 nucleotides matching TRBD1. The CDR3 is 17 residues long. The J segment lost 0 bases and the V segment lost 3 bases, leaving 6 bases of the junction unmatched. Germline CDR1 reads SGHRS; CDR2 reads YFSETQ. The CDR3 loop is CASSWDSPSSGANVLTF. CDR3 DNA sequence: TGCGCCAGCAGCTGGGACAGTCCGTCCTCTGGGGCCAACGTCCTGACTTTC.

This chain uses TRBV5-1 with TRBJ2-7; D perhaps matches TRBD1 (6 bases). The CDR3 is made up of 15 amino acids. CDR1 is SGHRS and CDR2 is YFSETQ in the germline V gene. Trimming took 4 bases from V and 3 from J, leaving 17 bases between them. CDR3 sequence (DNA): TGCGCCAGCAGCGACAGGCCCTCGGAATACTACGAGCAGTACTTC. This gives the protein CASSDRPSEYYEQYF.

V gene TRBV11-2 combines with J gene TRBJ2-1; D gene uncertain. CDR1 is SGHAT, CDR2 FQNNGV, per germline. This CDR3 has 13 residues. Trimming took off 0 bases at V and 12 bases at J, with 12 bases between the two ends. This CDR3 is CASSLEIGSGQFF. The DNA of the CDR3 is TGTGCCAGCAGCTTAGAAATAGGGTCAGGGCAGTTCTTC.

The chain employs TRBV29-1 and TRBJ1-2; D gene uncertain. Germline CDR1 and CDR2: SQVTM and ANQGSEA. V dropped 0 bases and J dropped 3 bases, with 8 bases sitting between them. There are 13 residues in the CDR3. CDR3 sequence (DNA): TGCAGCGTTGAAGACTCCAGATACTATGGCTACACCTTC. Translation gives CSVEDSRYYGYTF.

This clone was detected only a few times. This chain joins TRBV29-1 and TRBJ2-5, with 8 bases aligning to TRBD2. The CDR3 sequence is 13 residues long. Germline-derived CDR1 and CDR2 are SQVTM and ANQGSEA. After removal of 4 bases from V and 2 bases from J, the junction contained 3 bases not matched to a gene. The CDR3 DNA sequence: TGCAGCGTTGTAGCGGGACAACAAGAGACCCAGTACTTC. This translates into CSVVAGQQETQYF.

The chain is built from TRBV29-1 and TRBJ2-7; no clear D gene. The CDR3 totals 11 residues. V was shortened by 1 base and J by 6 bases, with 7 bases between the two germline ends. Germline CDR1 is SQVTM and CDR2 is ANQGSEA. The CDR3: CSVEVVTEQYF. CDR3 in DNA: TGCAGCGTTGAAGTAGTCACCGAGCAGTACTTC.

The chain employs TRBV5-8 and TRBJ2-3; 8 bases line up with TRBD2. V shed 0 bases, J shed 6 bases, and the junction held 6 bases outside the gene matches. The CDR3 is 15 amino acids. The germline V gene encodes CDR1 SGHTS and CDR2 YDEGEE. DNA of the CDR3: TGTGCCAGCAGCTTGGGAGCGGGAGAAATCGATACGCAGTATTTT. It yields the protein CASSLGAGEIDTQYF.

Comment on this clone: Sequence at one end of the junction differs from germline and may be a read error. The chain employs TRBV29-1 and TRBJ1-1; 7 nucleotides line up with TRBD1. The CDR3 contains 11 residues. In germline, CDR1 is SQVTM, CDR2 ANQGSEA. The CDR3 coding sequence is TGCAGCGTAGAAGGGGACAGAGAAGCTTTCTTT. Protein product: CSVEGDREAFF.

The count of this clone is one. The sample contains more than one DNA sequence encoding this CDR3. The V gene is TRBV7-9, the J gene TRBJ2-7, with D tentatively TRBD1 (5 bases). The length of the CDR3 is 12 residues. From germline, CDR1 is SEHNR and CDR2 FQNEAQ (reference sequence). V was cut by 2 bases and J by 5 bases, with 7 bases left in between. The CDR3 DNA reads TGTGCCAGCAGCTTACAGGGTCACGAGCAGTACTTC. Encoded protein: CASSLQGHEQYF.

This clone has only one observation. This rearrangement joins TRBV11-3 to TRBJ2-4, with D perhaps being TRBD1 or TRBD2 (5 bases each). The CDR3 loop spans 13 amino acids. In germline, CDR1 is SGHNT, CDR2 YENEEA. V shed 4 bases and J shed 5 bases, with 9 bases lying between them. As DNA, the CDR3 is TGTGCCAGCAGCTCAAGAGGGGAAAACATTCAGTACTTC. Protein: CASSSRGENIQYF.

This rearrangement joins TRBV6-1 to TRBJ2-7; D call uncertain. V was cut by 1 base and J by 2 bases, with 15 bases left in between. CDR1 is MNHNS and CDR2 is SASEGT in the germline V gene. The CDR3 has 16 amino acids. The chain's CDR3 is CASSEGLRTAAYEQYF. Here the CDR3 DNA reads TGTGCCAGCAGTGAAGGTCTCAGGACGGCAGCCTACGAGCAGTACTTC.

The chain combines TRBV5-1 with TRBJ2-7; possible D gene TRBD1, 5 bases. The germline V gene has CDR1 SGHRS and CDR2 YFSETQ. CDR3 size: 13 residues. Trimming shortened V by 1 base and J by 6 bases, and 11 bases separated the two germline ends. The DNA of the CDR3 is TGCGCCAGCAGCTTGACAGGAGCGCCCGAGCAGTACTTC. Protein: CASSLTGAPEQYF.

The chain combines TRBV9 with TRBJ2-4; 8 positions agree with TRBD2. Trimming removed 0 bases from V and 9 bases from J; junction bases left unmatched: 8. Germline lookup yields CDR1 SGDLS and CDR2 YYNGEE. The CDR3 is made up of 15 amino acids. The CDR3 loop is CASSVEARGEAIQYF. CDR3 nucleotide sequence: TGTGCCAGCAGCGTAGAGGCGCGGGGGGAGGCCATTCAGTACTTC.

The chain couples TRBV5-1 to TRBJ2-3; D is ambiguous. Germline CDR1 and CDR2: SGHRS and YFSETQ. Trimming cost V 0 bases and J 8 bases, with 22 bases left between them. This CDR3 is 17 amino acids long. CDR3 sequence reads: CASSLGVEDPALSTQYF. CDR3 coding DNA: TGCGCCAGCAGCTTGGGCGTTGAGGACCCGGCATTGAGTACGCAGTATTTT.

This chain links TRBV5-1 with TRBJ2-1; TRBD2 is a possible D gene (5 bases). The CDR3 is 17 residues long. Trimming left V 0 bases short and J 1 base short, with 14 bases between. Germline V CDR1 and CDR2: SGHRS, YFSETQ. The CDR3 region has the DNA TGCGCCAGCAGCTTGGGCCGGGGAGCGGCTTCCTACAATGAGCAGTTCTTC. Residues: CASSLGRGAASYNEQFF.

The V call is TRBV13, the J call TRBJ1-1, with 8 bases aligning to TRBD1. Germline V gene sequence: CDR1 PRHDT, CDR2 FYEKMQ (reference sequence). Germline trimming cut 5 bases from V and 1 base from J; bases unmatched to any gene: 6. The CDR3 runs 15 residues. As DNA, the CDR3 is TGTGCCAGCAGCCCCCCCGACAGGGGGAACACTGAAGCTTTCTTT. Translation: CASSPPDRGNTEAFF.

The chain links TRBV2 to TRBJ2-7, with a tentative D call TRBD1 (5 bases). The CDR3 loop spans 14 amino acids. V lost 4 bases to trimming and J lost 6 bases, with 16 bases between them. CDR1 and CDR2 (germline): SNHLY, FYNNEI. CDR3 sequence reads: CASSVSATVSEQYF. The CDR3 DNA sequence: TGTGCCAGCAGTGTGTCCGCGACAGTAAGCGAGCAGTACTTC.

The chain recombines TRBV2 with TRBJ1-2, with D perhaps TRBD1 (6 bases). The CDR3 has 14 residues. Trimming took off 6 bases at V and 0 bases at J, with 11 bases between the two ends. The germline V gene encodes CDR1 SNHLY and CDR2 FYNNEI. The CDR3 here is CASRGQYSNYGYTF. The CDR3 DNA is TGTGCCAGCAGAGGACAGTATTCTAACTATGGCTACACCTTC. The complete variable domain, with remaining parts taken from reference TRBV2 and TRBJ1-2, reads EPEVTQTPSHQVTQMGQEVILRCVPISNHLYFYWYRQILGQKVEFLVSFYNNEISEKSEIFDDQFSVERPDGSNFTLKIRSTKLEDSAMYFCASRGQYSNYGYTFGSGTRLTVV.

This chain uses TRBV11-2 with TRBJ1-5, with D unresolved. The CDR3 totals 15 residues. V was cut by 5 bases and J by 8 bases, with 19 bases left in between. Germline values: CDR1 SGHAT, CDR2 FQNNGV. For the CDR3, the DNA is TGTGCCAGCAGCCCTGGCATGGAGTTAGGTGAGCCCCAGCATTTT. Its translation: CASSPGMELGEPQHF.

The rearrangement joins TRBV25-1 to TRBJ1-4, with a weak D call TRBD1 (6 bases). Germline values: CDR1 MGHDK, CDR2 SYGVNS. This CDR3 spans 15 amino acids. V lost 10 bases and J 6 bases, leaving 21 bases between the germline ends. CDR3: CANPRTDPSDEKLFF. CDR3 nucleotides: TGTGCCAATCCCCGGACAGACCCGTCGGATGAAAAACTGTTTTTT.

The chain carries TRBV9 and TRBJ2-5; 9 bases match TRBD1. TRBJ2-7 explains the end of the DNA better; the J call may be wrong. CDR1 and CDR2 (germline): SGDLS, YYNGEE. The CDR3 totals 13 residues. The DNA of the CDR3 is TGTGCCAGCAGCGTAATGACAGGGGGCGAGCAGTACTTC. Residues: CASSVMTGGEQYF.